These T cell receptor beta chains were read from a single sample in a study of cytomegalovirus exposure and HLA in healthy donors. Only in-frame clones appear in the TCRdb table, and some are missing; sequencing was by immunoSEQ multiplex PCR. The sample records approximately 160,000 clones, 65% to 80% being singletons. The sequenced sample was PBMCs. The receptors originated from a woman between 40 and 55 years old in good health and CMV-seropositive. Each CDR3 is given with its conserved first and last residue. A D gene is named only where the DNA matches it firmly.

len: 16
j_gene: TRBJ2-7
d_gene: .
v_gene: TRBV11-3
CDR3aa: CASSQTWGTGTYEQYF
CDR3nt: TGTGCCAGCAGCCAAACATGGGGAACAGGGACGTACGAGCAGTACTTC

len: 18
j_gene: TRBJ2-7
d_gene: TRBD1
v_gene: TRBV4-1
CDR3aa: CASSISGTGGLGPYEQYF
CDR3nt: TGCGCCAGCAGCATTTCCGGGACAGGGGGCCTTGGGCCCTACGAGCAGTACTTC

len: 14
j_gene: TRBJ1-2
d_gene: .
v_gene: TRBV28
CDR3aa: CASSLSSSRYGYTF
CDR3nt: TGTGCCAGCAGTTTATCTTCTAGTCGTTATGGCTACACCTTC

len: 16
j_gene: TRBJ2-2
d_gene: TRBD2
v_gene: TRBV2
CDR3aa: CASRAGLAGGTGELFF
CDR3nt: TGTGCCAGCAGGGCAGGACTAGCGGGGGGAACCGGGGAGCTGTTTTTT

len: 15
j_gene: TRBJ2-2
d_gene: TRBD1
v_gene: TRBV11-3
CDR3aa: CASSPGQGHTGELFF
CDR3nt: TGTGCCAGCAGCCCGGGACAGGGGCACACCGGGGAGCTGTTTTTT

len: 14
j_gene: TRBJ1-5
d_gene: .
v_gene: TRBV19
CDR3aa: CASSTSQGRRAQHF
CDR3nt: TGTGCCAGTAGTACCTCACAGGGCCGTAGGGCCCAGCATTTT

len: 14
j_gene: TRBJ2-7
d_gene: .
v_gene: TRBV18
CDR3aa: CASSPPTEPYEQYF
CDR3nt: TGTGCCAGCTCACCACCGACAGAGCCCTACGAGCAGTACTTC

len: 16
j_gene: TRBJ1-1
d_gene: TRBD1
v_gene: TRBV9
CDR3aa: CASSPGTGRGNTEAFF
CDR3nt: TGTGCCAGCAGCCCTGGGACAGGGCGAGGGAACACTGAAGCTTTCTTT

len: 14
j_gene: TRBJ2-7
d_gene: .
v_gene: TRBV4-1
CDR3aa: CASSQEQVDYEQYF
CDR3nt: TGCGCCAGCAGCCAAGAACAGGTAGACTACGAGCAGTACTTC

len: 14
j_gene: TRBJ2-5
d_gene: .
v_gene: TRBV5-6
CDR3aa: CASSIPGSPETQYF
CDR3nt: TGTGCCAGCAGCATTCCGGGGAGTCCAGAGACCCAGTACTTC

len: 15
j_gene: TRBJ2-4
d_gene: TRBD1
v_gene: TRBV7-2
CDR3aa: CASSPGQGAKNIQYF
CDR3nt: TGTGCCAGCAGCCCGGGACAGGGGGCCAAAAACATTCAGTACTTC